The 32 T cell receptor beta chains below all came from one sample that was sequenced in a study of T cells in Graves' hyperthyroidism and ophthalmopathy. The source material, RNA transcripts, was used to amplify TCR beta CDR3 regions. The TCR CDR3 first-round RT-PCR relied on the HTBI primer set. One entry per CDR3 protein, called by TCRdb with MiXCR from the multiplex PCR reads. This sample has some 360,000 distinct CDR3 sequences, with around 14% found just once. Sequenced: blood. These receptors all stem from a woman aged 55-75 years with Graves' hyperthyroidism.

V and J are TRBV6-9 and TRBJ2-5, with 11 positions matching TRBD2. The CDR3 runs 17 residues. Germline V gene lookup returns CDR1 MNHGY and CDR2 SVAAGI. V dropped 3 bases and J dropped 1; count of bases not matched to a gene: 7. This CDR3 reads CASSYGLAGGTQETQYF. The CDR3 coding sequence is TGTGCCAGCAGTTACGGCCTAGCGGGAGGTACCCAAGAGACCCAGTACTTC.

Of note for this clonotype: A much larger clone differs from this one at a single base, so this may be a read error. The chain has TRBV12-5 and TRBJ2-7; TRBD2 agrees at 10 bases. CDR3 size: 14 residues. CDR1 is LGHNT and CDR2 is FRNRAP in the germline V gene. J gave up 7 bases and V 4 bases, and 7 bases lay outside the gene matches. DNA for the CDR3: TGTGCTAGTGGTTGGAGCGGGAGGGGGGATGAGCAGTACTTC. This encodes CASGWSGRGDEQYF.

V usage is TRBV3-1 and J usage is TRBJ2-3; 10 bases map to TRBD2. The length of the CDR3 is 18 residues. Germline V gene data show CDR1 as LGHDT and CDR2 as YNNKEL (reference sequence). V was pared by 0 bases and J by 3 bases, with 9 bases of the junction left unmatched. The CDR3 sequence is CASSQDRVAGGTTDTQYF. CDR3 DNA: TGTGCCAGCAGCCAAGATCGGGTAGCGGGAGGTACAACAGATACGCAGTATTTT.

The sample holds many counts of this clonotype. The J gene is TRBJ1-2, the V gene TRBV20-1; 8 nucleotides agree with TRBD1. Germline V gene sequence: CDR1 DFQATT, CDR2 SNEGSKA (reference sequence). The CDR3 is 13 residues long. The J segment lost 8 bases and the V segment lost 6 bases, leaving 11 bases of the junction unmatched. The CDR3 region is CSAPDGTGQGYTF. The CDR3 DNA reads TGCAGTGCGCCGGACGGGACAGGACAAGGCTACACCTTC.

Ten or more counts support this clonotype. The V call is TRBV30, the J call TRBJ1-5; TRBD1 matches 8 bases. Trimming took 4 bases from V and 5 from J; bases not matched to a gene: 4. Per the germline V gene, CDR1 is GTSNPN and CDR2 is SVGIG (reference sequence). The CDR3 loop spans 13 amino acids. CDR3 in amino acids: CAWNPGGDQPQHF. The CDR3 nucleotides are TGTGCCTGGAATCCAGGGGGCGATCAGCCCCAGCATTTT.

Points on this clonotype: Being one base from a much bigger clone, this may be a read error. It is likely a read error, because the conserved phenylalanine at the end of the CDR3 is missing. The chain combines TRBV12-3 or TRBV12-4 with TRBJ1-5; 9 positions match TRBD1. The CDR3 sequence is 15 residues long. The V and J ends lost 3 bases and 2 bases, in that order; junction bases with no gene match: 2. CDR3 DNA: TGTGCCAGCAGTTTCGACAGGGGGGGCAATCAGCCCCAGCATTCT. Its protein product is CASSFDRGGNQPQHS.

The chain joins TRBV20-1 to TRBJ2-7; TRBD1 matches at 8 bases. The germline gives CDR1 DFQATT, CDR2 SNEGSKA (reference sequence). The CDR3 is 15 residues long. The J segment lost 2 bases and the V segment lost 6 bases, leaving 12 bases of the junction unmatched. CDR3 loop: CSALPVQGDPYEQYF. The CDR3, as DNA: TGCAGTGCCCTCCCAGTACAGGGGGACCCCTACGAGCAGTACTTC.

This clonotype was seen more than once but under ten times. This chain uses TRBV20-1 with TRBJ2-5, with D possibly matching TRBD2 (6 bases). The V gene lost 6 bases and the J gene lost 5 bases, with 22 bases spanning the gap. Germline CDR1 and CDR2: DFQATT and SNEGSKA (reference sequence). The CDR3 runs to 15 residues. CDR3 protein: CSANLPGTVRETQYF. Written as DNA, the CDR3 is TGCAGTGCCAACTTACCCGGGACTGTAAGGGAGACCCAGTACTTC.

V gene TRBV5-6 combines with J gene TRBJ2-2; 7 nucleotides match TRBD1. V gave up 2 bases and J gave up 0 bases; unmatched junction bases: 4. Germline values: CDR1 SGHDT, CDR2 YYEEEE. This CDR3 has 16 amino acids. The CDR3 nucleotides read TGTGCCAGCAGCTTCTTACAGGGGTCGAACACCGGGGAGCTGTTTTTT. It translates to CASSFLQGSNTGELFF.

This clonotype was counted ten times or more. This sequence joins TRBV12-5 and TRBJ1-1, with TRBD1 as a possible D gene (5 bases). This CDR3 spans 14 amino acids. Germline V gives CDR1 LGHNT, CDR2 FRNRAP. Trimming left V 2 bases short and J 8 bases short, with 15 bases between. CDR3: CASGLNRGGGEAFF. The DNA of the CDR3 is TGTGCTAGTGGTTTGAATCGGGGGGGGGGAGAAGCTTTCTTT.

This clonotype has only a few counts. This chain links TRBV4-1 with TRBJ2-1; tentatively, D is TRBD2 (6 bases). The germline gives CDR1 MGHRA, CDR2 YSYEKL. V lost 4 bases, J lost 8 bases, and 24 bases lay in between. CDR3 length equals 17 residues. CDR3 coding DNA: TGCGCCAGCAGCCCCGGGACTCTCTTTCACCCCAATGATGAGCAGTTCTTC. This encodes CASSPGTLFHPNDEQFF.

V gene TRBV20-1 combines with J gene TRBJ1-5; maybe TRBD1 (5 bases). The CDR3 spans 15 residues. V was shortened by 1 base and J by 9 bases, with 19 bases between the two germline ends. Per germline, CDR1 DFQATT and CDR2 SNEGSKA (reference sequence). CDR3 residues: CSARGGTNSGVPQHF. CDR3 nucleotides: TGCAGTGCTAGAGGCGGGACCAACTCGGGGGTGCCCCAGCATTTT.

This clonotype has ten or more counts. The chain uses TRBV11-3 and TRBJ2-1; D gene unclear. The CDR3 has 15 amino acids. Germline CDR1 and CDR2: SGHNT and YENEEA. V lost 4 bases to trimming and J lost 9 bases, with 19 bases between them. Here the CDR3 reads CASSSPSSGRSEQFF. In DNA form, the CDR3 reads TGTGCCAGCAGCTCCCCCTCTTCCGGCCGGAGTGAGCAGTTCTTC.

This clonotype showed up many times. The rearrangement joins TRBV28 to TRBJ2-1; either TRBD1 or TRBD2 may fit D (6 bases each). Germline CDR1 and CDR2: MDHEN and SYDVKM. The germline V and J ends were trimmed by 3 bases and 0 bases, with 21 bases remaining between them. The CDR3 has 19 amino acids. The CDR3 is CASSFGTPIAEGSYNEQFF. The CDR3 bases are TGTGCCAGCAGTTTTGGGACACCGATAGCGGAGGGCTCCTACAATGAGCAGTTCTTC.

This clonotype was detected ten times or more. The gene calls are TRBV2 and TRBJ2-2; 13 nucleotides agree with TRBD2. This CDR3 is 15 amino acids long. Germline CDR1 SNHLY, CDR2 FYNNEI. V shed 5 bases, J shed 6 bases, and the junction held 3 bases outside the gene matches. CDR3 loop: CASSQGLAGAGELFF. The CDR3 DNA reads as TGTGCCAGCAGTCAAGGACTAGCGGGAGCCGGGGAGCTGTTTTTT.

The chain is built from TRBV18 and TRBJ2-1, with 7 positions matching TRBD2. Germline V lookup: CDR1 KGHSH, CDR2 LQKENI. The CDR3 loop spans 16 amino acids. V was pared by 2 bases and J by 0 bases, with 4 bases of the junction left unmatched. The CDR3 sequence is CASSPAGGSSYNEQFF. CDR3 coding DNA: TGTGCCAGCTCACCAGCGGGCGGGAGCTCCTACAATGAGCAGTTCTTC.

The CDR3 is CASSYSNRDSYEQYF. The CDR3 region has the DNA TGTGCCAGCAGTTACTCGAACAGAGACTCCTACGAGCAGTACTTC. The genes are TRBV6-5 and TRBJ2-7; D remains ambiguous. This CDR3 is 15 amino acids long. The V gene lost 0 bases and the J gene lost 0 bases, with 9 bases spanning the gap. Germline values: CDR1 MNHEY, CDR2 SVGAGI.

This clonotype was counted many times. The J gene is TRBJ2-7, the V gene TRBV7-2; D is ambiguous. The V end was cut by 1 base, the J end by 6 bases, with 13 bases between. The CDR3 has 14 residues. Germline lookup yields CDR1 SGHTA and CDR2 FQGNSA. The DNA of the CDR3 is TGTGCCAGCAGCTTAGAAGGTAGTAGATCCGAGCAGTACTTC. Translating it yields CASSLEGSRSEQYF.

Note on this clonotype: With a much larger clone just one base away, this may be a read error. V is TRBV30 and J is TRBJ1-5; the D is unclear. Germline CDR1 and CDR2: GTSNPN and SVGIG (reference sequence). The CDR3 covers 14 residues. V gave up 6 bases and J gave up 0 bases, with 12 bases separating them. DNA for the CDR3: TGTGCCTGCTCTCTTGGCCTTAGCAATCAGCCCCAGCATTTT. The encoded protein is CACSLGLSNQPQHF.

Ten or more counts support this clonotype. The chain has TRBV28 and TRBJ2-3; 8 bases fit TRBD2. CDR3 size: 18 residues. V lost 8 bases to trimming and J lost 3 bases; unmatched junction nucleotides: 19. Germline V gene lookup returns CDR1 MDHEN and CDR2 SYDVKM. The CDR3 is CASLSAGVLPKRTDTQYF. For the CDR3, the DNA is TGTGCCAGCCTTTCAGCGGGAGTGCTTCCGAAGAGGACAGATACGCAGTATTTT.

This clonotype was recorded a few times. The chain joins TRBV7-9 to TRBJ2-6, with D perhaps matching TRBD1 (5 bases). Germline V lookup: CDR1 SEHNR, CDR2 FQNEAQ (reference sequence). The length of the CDR3 is 16 residues. V lost 7 bases to trimming and J lost 2 bases, with 15 bases between them. The CDR3 nucleotides read TGTGCCAGCACCAATAGAAAGGGGCCTGGGGCCAACGTCCTGACTTTC. It yields the protein CASTNRKGPGANVLTF.

The chain joins TRBV12-3 or TRBV12-4 to TRBJ2-2; D call uncertain. TRBJ1-1 explains the end of the DNA better; the J call may be wrong. The CDR3 contains 13 residues. The CDR3 coding sequence is TGTGCCAGCAGTGTCCAGGTCGGAGTGGGAGCTTTCTTT. Translating it yields CASSVQVGVGAFF.

This rearrangement joins TRBV28 to TRBJ2-2, with a possible D match to TRBD1 (6 bases). This CDR3 spans 15 amino acids. CDR1 MDHEN and CDR2 SYDVKM come from the germline V gene. Trimming took off 1 base at V and 2 bases at J, with 8 bases between the two ends. CDR3 region: CASSLLDSNTGELFF. As DNA, the CDR3 is TGTGCCAGCAGTTTATTGGACAGCAACACCGGGGAGCTGTTTTTT.

This clonotype was seen at least ten times. V and J are TRBV7-9 and TRBJ1-4, with D possibly being TRBD1 (6 bases). Trimming cost V 8 bases and J 0 bases, with 19 bases left between them. CDR1 and CDR2 from the germline V gene are SEHNR and FQNEAQ (reference sequence). The CDR3 has 17 amino acids. The CDR3 sequence is CASAPGTYYSTNEKLFF. In nucleotides, the CDR3 is TGTGCCAGCGCCCCCGGGACATACTATTCAACTAATGAAAAACTGTTTTTT.

The V gene is TRBV28, the J gene TRBJ2-7, with TRBD2 matching over 10 bases. The CDR3 covers 15 residues. Trimming at V came to 6 bases and at J to 1 base, leaving 6 bases not matched to a gene. Germline loops: CDR1 MDHEN, CDR2 SYDVKM. As DNA, the CDR3 is TGTGCCAGCAGAACTACTAGCGGGGATTCCTACGAGCAGTACTTC. It is translated as CASRTTSGDSYEQYF.

This clonotype occurred many times. The V call is TRBV5-1, the J call TRBJ2-1; 11 positions agree with TRBD2. The CDR3 length is 15 residues. The ends lost 4 bases at V and 7 bases at J; junction bases unmatched: 7. CDR1 is SGHRS and CDR2 is YFSETQ in the germline V gene. DNA of the CDR3: TGCGCCAGCAGCCTCACTAGCGGGAGTCTGAATGAGCAGTTCTTC. Its protein product is CASSLTSGSLNEQFF.

The genes are TRBV19 and TRBJ2-1; 15 bases line up with TRBD2. The germline V gene encodes CDR1 LNHDA and CDR2 SQIVND (reference sequence). The CDR3 runs to 15 residues. J gave up 7 bases and V 7 bases, and 5 bases lay outside the gene matches. CDR3: CASIPGLAGGNEQFF. In nucleotides, the CDR3 is TGTGCCAGTATCCCCGGACTAGCGGGAGGGAATGAGCAGTTCTTC. Filled out from reference TRBV19 and TRBJ2-1, the complete variable domain reads DGGITQSPKYLFRKEGQNVTLSCEQNLNHDAMYWYRQDPGQGLRLIYYSQIVNDFQKGDIAEGYSVSREKKESFPLTVTSAQKNPTAFYLCASIPGLAGGNEQFFGPGTRLTVL.

This chain links TRBV20-1 with TRBJ2-7, with D perhaps assigned TRBD1 or TRBD2 (5 bases each). The CDR3 extends over 15 amino acids. Trimming pared 3 bases from V and 0 bases from J, leaving 15 bases between. From germline, CDR1 is DFQATT and CDR2 SNEGSKA (reference sequence). Here the CDR3 reads CSASGADSYSYEQYF. The CDR3 region has the DNA TGCAGTGCTAGCGGGGCCGATTCTTACTCCTACGAGCAGTACTTC.

This clonotype was seen a few times. The V call is TRBV7-6, the J call TRBJ2-3; 9 nucleotides agree with TRBD2. J lost 6 bases, V lost 1 base, and 14 bases had no gene match. CDR1 SGHVS and CDR2 FNYEAQ come from the germline V gene. This CDR3 has 18 amino acids. CDR3 coding DNA: TGTGCCAGCAGCTTAGATACACCACTTCGCGGGAGGGGGGATACGCAGTATTTT. Translating it yields CASSLDTPLRGRGDTQYF.

V is TRBV7-9 and J is TRBJ2-3, with 9 bases aligning to TRBD1. CDR1 is SEHNR, CDR2 FQNEAQ, per germline (reference sequence). V was pared by 1 base and J by 4 bases, with 9 bases of the junction left unmatched. The CDR3 runs to 17 residues. The CDR3 reads CASSLGGAGQGADTQYF. The CDR3 nucleotides read TGTGCCAGCAGCTTAGGAGGGGCGGGACAGGGCGCAGATACGCAGTATTTT.

J is TRBJ2-1 and V is TRBV6-1; 10 bases line up with TRBD2. Trimming took 3 bases from V and 6 from J; bases not matched to a gene: 8. This CDR3 is 16 amino acids long. The germline V gene encodes CDR1 MNHNS and CDR2 SASEGT. Written as DNA, the CDR3 is TGTGCCAGCAGTGAGGGGGCTAGCGGGAGAGGCAATGAGCAGTTCTTC. This gives the protein CASSEGASGRGNEQFF.

Details on this clonotype: One base away lies a much larger clone, so this may be a sequencing read error. The chain joins TRBV10-3 to TRBJ2-2; 7 nucleotides line up with TRBD2. The CDR3 spans 13 residues. Looked up from germline, CDR1 is ENHRY and CDR2 is SYGVKD. The CDR3 reads CAIRSSGTGGLFF. The CDR3 DNA sequence: TGTGCCATCAGGTCTAGCGGTACCGGGGGGCTGTTTTTT.